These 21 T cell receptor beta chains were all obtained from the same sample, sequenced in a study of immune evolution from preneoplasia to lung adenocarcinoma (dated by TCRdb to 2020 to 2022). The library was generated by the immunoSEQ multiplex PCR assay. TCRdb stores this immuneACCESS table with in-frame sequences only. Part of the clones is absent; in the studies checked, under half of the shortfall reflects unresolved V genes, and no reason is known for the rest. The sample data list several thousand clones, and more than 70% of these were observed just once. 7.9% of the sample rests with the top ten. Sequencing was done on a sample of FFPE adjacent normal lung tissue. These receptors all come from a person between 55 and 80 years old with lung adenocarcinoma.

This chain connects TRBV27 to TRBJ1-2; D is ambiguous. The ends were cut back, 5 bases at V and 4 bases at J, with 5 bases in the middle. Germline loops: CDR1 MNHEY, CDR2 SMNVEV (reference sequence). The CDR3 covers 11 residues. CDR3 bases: TGTGCCAGCAGTGGCCTCTATGGCTACACCTTC. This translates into CASSGLYGYTF.

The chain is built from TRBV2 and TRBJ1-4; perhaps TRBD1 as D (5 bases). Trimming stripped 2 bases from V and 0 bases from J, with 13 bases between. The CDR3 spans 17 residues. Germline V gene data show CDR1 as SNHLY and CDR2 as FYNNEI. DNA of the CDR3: TGTGCCAGCAGTGAATTGGCAGGGCTTGCAACTAATGAAAAACTGTTTTTT. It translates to CASSELAGLATNEKLFF. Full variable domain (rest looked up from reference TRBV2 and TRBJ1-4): EPEVTQTPSHQVTQMGQEVILRCVPISNHLYFYWYRQILGQKVEFLVSFYNNEISEKSEIFDDQFSVERPDGSNFTLKIRSTKLEDSAMYFCASSELAGLATNEKLFFGSGTQLSVL.

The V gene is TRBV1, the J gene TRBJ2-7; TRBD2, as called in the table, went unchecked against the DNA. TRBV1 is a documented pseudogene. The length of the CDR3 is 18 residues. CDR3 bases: TGCACCAGCAGCCAAGCTCCGCGGGAGGGCCTCAACTCCTACGAGCAGTACTTC. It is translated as CTSSQAPREGLNSYEQYF.

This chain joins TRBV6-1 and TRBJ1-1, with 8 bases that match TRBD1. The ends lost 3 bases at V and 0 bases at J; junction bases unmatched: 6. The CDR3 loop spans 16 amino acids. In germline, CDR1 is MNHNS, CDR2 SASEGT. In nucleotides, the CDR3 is TGTGCCAGCAGTGAGGCAGGGGGCCTAATGAACACTGAAGCTTTCTTT. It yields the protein CASSEAGGLMNTEAFF.

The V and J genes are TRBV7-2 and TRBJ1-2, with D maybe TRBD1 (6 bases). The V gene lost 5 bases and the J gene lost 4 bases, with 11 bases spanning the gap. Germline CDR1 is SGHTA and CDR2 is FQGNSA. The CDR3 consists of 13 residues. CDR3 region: CASSTDRIYGYTF. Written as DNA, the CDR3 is TGTGCCAGCAGCACAGACAGGATCTATGGCTACACCTTC.

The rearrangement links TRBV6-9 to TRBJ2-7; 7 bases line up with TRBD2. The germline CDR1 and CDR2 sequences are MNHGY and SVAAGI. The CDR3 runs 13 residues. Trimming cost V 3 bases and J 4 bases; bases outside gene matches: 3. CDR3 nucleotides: TGTGCCAGCAGTTACGCCGGGGGGTACGAGCAGTACTTC. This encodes CASSYAGGYEQYF.

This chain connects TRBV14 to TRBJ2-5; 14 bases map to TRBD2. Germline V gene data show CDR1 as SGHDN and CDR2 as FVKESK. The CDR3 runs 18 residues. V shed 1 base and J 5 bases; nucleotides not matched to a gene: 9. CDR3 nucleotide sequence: TGTGCCAGCAGCCAAGGATGGGGGACTAGCGGGAGTAGTGAGACCCAGTACTTC. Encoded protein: CASSQGWGTSGSSETQYF.

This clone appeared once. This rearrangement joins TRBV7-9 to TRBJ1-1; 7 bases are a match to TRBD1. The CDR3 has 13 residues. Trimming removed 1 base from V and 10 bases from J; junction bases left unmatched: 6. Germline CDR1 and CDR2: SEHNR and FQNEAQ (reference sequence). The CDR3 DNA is TGTGCCAGCAGCTTAGATTGGGAGGGGGCAGCTTTCTTT. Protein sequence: CASSLDWEGAAFF.

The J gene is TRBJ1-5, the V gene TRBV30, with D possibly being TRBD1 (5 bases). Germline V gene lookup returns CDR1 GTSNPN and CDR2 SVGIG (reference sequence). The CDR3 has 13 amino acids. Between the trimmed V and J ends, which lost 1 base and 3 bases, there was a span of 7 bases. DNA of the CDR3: TGTGCCTGGAGTGGACAGTACAATCAGCCCCAGCATTTT. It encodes CAWSGQYNQPQHF.

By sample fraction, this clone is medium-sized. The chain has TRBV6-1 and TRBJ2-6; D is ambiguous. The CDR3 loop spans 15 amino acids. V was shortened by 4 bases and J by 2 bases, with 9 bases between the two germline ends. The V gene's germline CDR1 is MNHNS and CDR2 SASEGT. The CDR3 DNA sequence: TGTGCCAGCAGTGCAACGGACGCTGGGGCCAACGTCCTGACTTTC. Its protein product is CASSATDAGANVLTF.

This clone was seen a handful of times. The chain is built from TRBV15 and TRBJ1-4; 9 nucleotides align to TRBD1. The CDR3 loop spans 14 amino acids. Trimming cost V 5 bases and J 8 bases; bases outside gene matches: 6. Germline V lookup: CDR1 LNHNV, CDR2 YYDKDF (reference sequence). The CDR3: CATSPGQGGEKLFF. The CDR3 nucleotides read TGTGCCACCAGCCCGGGACAGGGCGGCGAAAAACTGTTTTTT.

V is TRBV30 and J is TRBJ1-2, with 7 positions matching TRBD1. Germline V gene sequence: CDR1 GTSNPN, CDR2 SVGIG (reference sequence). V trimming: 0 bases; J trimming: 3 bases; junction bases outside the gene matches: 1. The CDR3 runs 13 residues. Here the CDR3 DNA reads TGTGCCTGGAGTGTACAGGGGTACTATGGCTACACCTTC. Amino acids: CAWSVQGYYGYTF.

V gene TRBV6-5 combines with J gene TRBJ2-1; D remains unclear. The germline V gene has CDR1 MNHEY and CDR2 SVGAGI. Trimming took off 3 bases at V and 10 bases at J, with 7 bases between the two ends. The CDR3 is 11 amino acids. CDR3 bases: TGTGCCAGCAGTTATTCTAGGGAGCAGTTCTTC. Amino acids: CASSYSREQFF.

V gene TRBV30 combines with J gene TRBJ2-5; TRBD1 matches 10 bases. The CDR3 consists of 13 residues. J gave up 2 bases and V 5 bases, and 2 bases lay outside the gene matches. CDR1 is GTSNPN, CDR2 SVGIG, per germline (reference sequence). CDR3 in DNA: TGTGCCTGGGACAGGGGGCCTCAAGAGACCCAGTACTTC. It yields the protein CAWDRGPQETQYF.

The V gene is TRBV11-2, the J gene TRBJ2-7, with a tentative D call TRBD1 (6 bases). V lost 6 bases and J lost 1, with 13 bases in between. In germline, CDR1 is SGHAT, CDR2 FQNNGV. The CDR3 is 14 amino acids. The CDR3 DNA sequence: TGTGCCAGCAGACAGGGTTTTTCGTCCTACGAGCAGTACTTC. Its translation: CASRQGFSSYEQYF.

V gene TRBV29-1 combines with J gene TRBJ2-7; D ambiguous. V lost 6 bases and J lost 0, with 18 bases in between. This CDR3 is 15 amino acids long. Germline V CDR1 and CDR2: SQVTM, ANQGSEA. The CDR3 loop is CSVNPTGGSSYEQYF. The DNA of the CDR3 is TGCAGCGTCAATCCGACGGGCGGAAGCTCCTACGAGCAGTACTTC.

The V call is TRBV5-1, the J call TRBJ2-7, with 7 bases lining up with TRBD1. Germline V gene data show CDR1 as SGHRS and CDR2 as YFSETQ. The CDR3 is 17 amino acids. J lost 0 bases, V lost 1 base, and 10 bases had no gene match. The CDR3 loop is CASSLSSPGQYSYEQYF. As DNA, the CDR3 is TGCGCCAGCAGCTTGTCTTCCCCGGGACAGTACTCCTACGAGCAGTACTTC.

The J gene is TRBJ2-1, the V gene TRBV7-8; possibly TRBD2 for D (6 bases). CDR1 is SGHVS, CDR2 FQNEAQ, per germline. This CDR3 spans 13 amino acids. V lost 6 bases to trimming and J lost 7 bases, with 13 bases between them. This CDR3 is CASRLGLNNEQFF. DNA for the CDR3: TGTGCCAGCAGACTGGGACTTAATAATGAGCAGTTCTTC.

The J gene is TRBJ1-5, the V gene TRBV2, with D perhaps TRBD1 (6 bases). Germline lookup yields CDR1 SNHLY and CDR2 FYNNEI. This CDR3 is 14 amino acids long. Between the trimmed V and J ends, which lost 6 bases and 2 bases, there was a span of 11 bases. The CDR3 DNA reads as TGTGCCAGCAGCACACAGGGCGGCAATCAGCCCCAGCATTTT. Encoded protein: CASSTQGGNQPQHF.

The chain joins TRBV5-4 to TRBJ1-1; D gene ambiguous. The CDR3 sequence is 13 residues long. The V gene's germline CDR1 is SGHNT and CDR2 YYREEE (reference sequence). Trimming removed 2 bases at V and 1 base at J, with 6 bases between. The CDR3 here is CASSLGSNTEAFF. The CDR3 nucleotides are TGTGCCAGCAGCTTAGGGTCGAACACTGAAGCTTTCTTT.

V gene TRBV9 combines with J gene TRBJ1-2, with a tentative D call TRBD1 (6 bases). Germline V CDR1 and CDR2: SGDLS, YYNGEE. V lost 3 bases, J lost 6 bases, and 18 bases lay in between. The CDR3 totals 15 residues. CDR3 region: CASSGEGAGAHGYTF. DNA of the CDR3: TGTGCCAGCAGCGGGGAAGGAGCAGGGGCCCATGGCTACACCTTC.